This TCR beta chain was found in a study of beta chain features in type 1 diabetes. All of the isolated RNA was reverse transcribed, so expressed TCRB transcripts were sequenced. Data came from immunoSEQ multiplex PCR; TCRdb stores just in-frame clones and leaves some out. The sample records under 400,000 clones, roughly 12% being singletons. Regarding the study as a whole: Sequencing used cDNA, and cells with high TCR expression could therefore be over-represented.

This clone was picked up a small number of times. No antigen is known for it. The CDR3 covers 13 residues. In germline, CDR1 is GTSNPN, CDR2 SVGIG (reference sequence). The ends were cut back, 1 base at V and 4 bases at J, with 8 bases in the middle. This chain links TRBV30 with TRBJ1-5; D gene ambiguous. This receptor was identified in a man between 18 and 29 years old in good health. The material sequenced was naive CD4+ T cells from blood. The CDR3 spells CAWSANGNQPQHF. Written as DNA, the CDR3 is TGTGCCTGGAGTGCAAACGGGAATCAGCCCCAGCATTTT.